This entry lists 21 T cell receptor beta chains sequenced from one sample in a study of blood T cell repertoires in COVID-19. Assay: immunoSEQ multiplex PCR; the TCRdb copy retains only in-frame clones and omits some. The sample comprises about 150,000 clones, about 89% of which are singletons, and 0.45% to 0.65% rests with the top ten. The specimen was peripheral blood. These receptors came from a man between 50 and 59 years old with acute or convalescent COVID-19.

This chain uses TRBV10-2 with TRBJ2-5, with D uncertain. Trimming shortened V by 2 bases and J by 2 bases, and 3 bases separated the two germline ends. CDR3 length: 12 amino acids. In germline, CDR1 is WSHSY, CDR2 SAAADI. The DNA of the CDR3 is TGCGCCAGCAGTGAGCAACAAGAGACCCAGTACTTC. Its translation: CASSEQQETQYF.

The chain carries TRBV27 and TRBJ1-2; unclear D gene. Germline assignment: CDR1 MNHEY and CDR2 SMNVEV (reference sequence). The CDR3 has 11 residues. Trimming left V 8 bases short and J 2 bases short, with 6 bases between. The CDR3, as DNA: TGTGCCAGCGGCCAGAACTATGGCTACACCTTC. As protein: CASGQNYGYTF.

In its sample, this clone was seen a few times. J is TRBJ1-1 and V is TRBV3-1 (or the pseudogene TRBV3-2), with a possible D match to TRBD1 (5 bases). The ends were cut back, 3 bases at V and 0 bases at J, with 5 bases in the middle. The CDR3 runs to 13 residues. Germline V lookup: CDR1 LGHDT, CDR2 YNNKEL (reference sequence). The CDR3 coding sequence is TGTGCCAGCAGCCAGACAGTGAACACTGAAGCTTTCTTT. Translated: CASSQTVNTEAFF.

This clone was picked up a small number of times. The CDR3 region has the DNA TGTGCCAGCAGTTGGCCCGGGAGGGCTTCTGAGCAGTTCTTC. It encodes CASSWPGRASEQFF. V gene TRBV28 combines with J gene TRBJ2-1; 8 nucleotides line up with TRBD2. V was pared by 4 bases and J by 9 bases, with 8 bases of the junction left unmatched. The germline CDR1 and CDR2 sequences are MDHEN and SYDVKM. This CDR3 comprises 14 residues.

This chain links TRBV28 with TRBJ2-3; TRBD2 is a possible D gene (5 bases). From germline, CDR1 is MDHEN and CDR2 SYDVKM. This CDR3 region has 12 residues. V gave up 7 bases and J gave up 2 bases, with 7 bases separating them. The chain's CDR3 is CASNGNTDTQYF. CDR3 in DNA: TGTGCCAGCAACGGGAACACAGATACGCAGTATTTT.

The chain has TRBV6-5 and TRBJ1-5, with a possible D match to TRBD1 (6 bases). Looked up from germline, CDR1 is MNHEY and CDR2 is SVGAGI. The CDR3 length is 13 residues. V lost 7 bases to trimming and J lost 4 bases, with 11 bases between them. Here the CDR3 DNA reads TGTGCCAGCAAGATTACAGGGAATCAGCCCCAGCATTTT. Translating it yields CASKITGNQPQHF.

The CDR3 bases are TGTGCCAGCAGCCAAATTGCGGGAGCAATCTACAATGAGCAGTTCTTC. It yields the protein CASSQIAGAIYNEQFF. This chain links TRBV4-2 with TRBJ2-1; 7 bases map to TRBD2. CDR1 and CDR2 from the germline V gene are LGHNA and YNFKEQ. The CDR3 loop spans 16 amino acids. Trimming at V came to 2 bases and at J to 3 bases, leaving 7 bases not matched to a gene.

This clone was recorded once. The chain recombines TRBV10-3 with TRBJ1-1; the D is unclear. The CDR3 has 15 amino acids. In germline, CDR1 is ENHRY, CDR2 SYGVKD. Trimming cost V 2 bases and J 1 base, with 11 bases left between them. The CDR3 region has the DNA TGTGCCATCAGTGAGGGGCCGGGATGGAACACTGAAGCTTTCTTT. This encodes CAISEGPGWNTEAFF.

The DNA of the CDR3 is TGTGCCAGCAGTGAAGGGACTAGCTTTTCCTACAATGAGCAGTTCTTC. Amino acids: CASSEGTSFSYNEQFF. The genes are TRBV6-1 and TRBJ2-1, with TRBD2 matching 8 bases. Germline V gene sequence: CDR1 MNHNS, CDR2 SASEGT. This CDR3 is built from 16 residues. The junction had 3 bases not matched to a gene; V was cut back by 1 base and J by 1 base.

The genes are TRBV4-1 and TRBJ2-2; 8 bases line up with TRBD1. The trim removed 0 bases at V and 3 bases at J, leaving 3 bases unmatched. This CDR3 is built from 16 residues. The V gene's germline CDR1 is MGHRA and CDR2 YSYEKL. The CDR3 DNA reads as TGCGCCAGCAGCCAAGAAAGGACAGGGTACACCGGGGAGCTGTTTTTT. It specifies CASSQERTGYTGELFF.

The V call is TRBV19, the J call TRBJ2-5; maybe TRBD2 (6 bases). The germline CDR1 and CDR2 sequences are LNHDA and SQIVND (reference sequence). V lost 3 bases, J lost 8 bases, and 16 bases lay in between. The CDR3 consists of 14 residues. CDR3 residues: CASSIGTGGRTQYF. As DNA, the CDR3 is TGTGCCAGTAGTATCGGGACCGGGGGTAGAACCCAGTACTTC.

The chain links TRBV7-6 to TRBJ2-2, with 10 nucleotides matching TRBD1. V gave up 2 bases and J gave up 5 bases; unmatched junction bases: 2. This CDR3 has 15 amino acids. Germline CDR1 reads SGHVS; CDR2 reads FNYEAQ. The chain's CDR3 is CASSLRTGGTGELFF. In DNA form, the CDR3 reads TGTGCCAGCAGCTTAAGGACAGGGGGTACCGGGGAGCTGTTTTTT. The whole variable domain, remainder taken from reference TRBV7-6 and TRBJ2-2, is GAGVSQSPRYKVTKRGQDVALRCDPISGHVSLYWYRQALGQGPEFLTYFNYEAQQDKSGLPNDRFSAERPEGSISTLTIQRTEQRDSAMYRCASSLRTGGTGELFFGEGSRLTVL.

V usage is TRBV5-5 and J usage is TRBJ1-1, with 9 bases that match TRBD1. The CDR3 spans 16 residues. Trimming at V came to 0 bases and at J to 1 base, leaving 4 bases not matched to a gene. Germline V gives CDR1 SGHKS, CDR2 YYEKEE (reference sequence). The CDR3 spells CASSLGGTGPNTEAFF. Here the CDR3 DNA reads TGTGCCAGCAGCTTGGGGGGGACAGGGCCGAACACTGAAGCTTTCTTT.

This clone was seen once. The DNA for the CDR3 is TGTGCCATCAGTGATCAACTAGCGGGGGGAAATGAGCAGTTCTTC. Translated: CAISDQLAGGNEQFF. The chain couples TRBV10-3 to TRBJ2-1; 12 positions match TRBD2. CDR3 size: 15 residues. From germline, CDR1 is ENHRY and CDR2 SYGVKD. Trimming at V came to 3 bases and at J to 7 bases, leaving 4 bases not matched to a gene.

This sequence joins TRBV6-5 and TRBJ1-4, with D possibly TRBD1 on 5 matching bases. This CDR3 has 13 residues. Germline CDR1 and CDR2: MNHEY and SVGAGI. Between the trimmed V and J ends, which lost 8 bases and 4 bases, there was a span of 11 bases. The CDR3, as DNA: TGTGCCAGCGAGAGACAGATTAATGAAAAACTGTTTTTT. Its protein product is CASERQINEKLFF.

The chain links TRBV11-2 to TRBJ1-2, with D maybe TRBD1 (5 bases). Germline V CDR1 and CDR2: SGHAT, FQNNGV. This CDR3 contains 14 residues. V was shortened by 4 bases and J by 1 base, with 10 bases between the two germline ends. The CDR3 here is CASSSGGVNYGYTF. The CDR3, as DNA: TGTGCCAGCAGCTCCGGGGGGGTTAACTATGGCTACACCTTC.

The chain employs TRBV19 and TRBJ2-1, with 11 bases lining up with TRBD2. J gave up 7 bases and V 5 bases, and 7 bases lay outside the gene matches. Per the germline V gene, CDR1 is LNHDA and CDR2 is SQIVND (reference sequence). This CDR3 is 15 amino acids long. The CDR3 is CASSPWTSGWNEQFF. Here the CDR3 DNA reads TGTGCCAGTAGTCCGTGGACTAGCGGGTGGAATGAGCAGTTCTTC.

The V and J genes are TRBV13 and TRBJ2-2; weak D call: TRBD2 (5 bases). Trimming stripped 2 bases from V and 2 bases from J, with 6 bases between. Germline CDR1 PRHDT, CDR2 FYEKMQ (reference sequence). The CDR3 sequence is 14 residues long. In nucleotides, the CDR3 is TGTGCCAGCAGCTTACGGGGAAACACCGGGGAGCTGTTTTTT. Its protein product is CASSLRGNTGELFF.

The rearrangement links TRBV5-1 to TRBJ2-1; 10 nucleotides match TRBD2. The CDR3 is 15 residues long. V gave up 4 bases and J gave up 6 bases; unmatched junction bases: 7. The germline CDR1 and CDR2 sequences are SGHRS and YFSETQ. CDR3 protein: CASSTLAGELNEQFF. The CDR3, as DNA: TGCGCCAGCAGCACGCTAGCGGGGGAACTCAATGAGCAGTTCTTC.

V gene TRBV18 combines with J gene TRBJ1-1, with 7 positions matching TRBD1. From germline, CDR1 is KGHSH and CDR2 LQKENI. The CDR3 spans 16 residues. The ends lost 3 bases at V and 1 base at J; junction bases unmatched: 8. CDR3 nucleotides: TGTGCCAGCTCACCCCAGGCGGGACAGACGAACACTGAAGCTTTCTTT. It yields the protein CASSPQAGQTNTEAFF.

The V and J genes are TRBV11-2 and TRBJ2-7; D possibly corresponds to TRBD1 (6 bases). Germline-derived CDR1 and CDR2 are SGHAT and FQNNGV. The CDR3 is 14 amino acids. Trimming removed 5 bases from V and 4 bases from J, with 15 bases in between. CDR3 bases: TGTGCCAGCAGCCCCCGGGACAACCGTTACGAGCAGTACGTC. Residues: CASSPRDNRYEQYV.